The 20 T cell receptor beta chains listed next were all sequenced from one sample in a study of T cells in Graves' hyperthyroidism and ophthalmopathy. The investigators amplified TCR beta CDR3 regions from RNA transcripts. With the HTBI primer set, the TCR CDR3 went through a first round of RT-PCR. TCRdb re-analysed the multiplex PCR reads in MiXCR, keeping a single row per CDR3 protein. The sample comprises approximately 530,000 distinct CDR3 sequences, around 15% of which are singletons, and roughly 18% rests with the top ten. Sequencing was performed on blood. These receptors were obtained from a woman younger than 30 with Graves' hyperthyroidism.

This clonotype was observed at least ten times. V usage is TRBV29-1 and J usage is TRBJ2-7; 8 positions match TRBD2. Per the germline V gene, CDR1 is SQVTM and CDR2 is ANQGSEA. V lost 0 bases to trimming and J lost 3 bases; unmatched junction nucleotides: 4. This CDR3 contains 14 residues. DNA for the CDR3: TGCAGCGTTGAAGAAGCGAGCGGGAGCTACGAGCAGTACTTC. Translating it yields CSVEEASGSYEQYF.

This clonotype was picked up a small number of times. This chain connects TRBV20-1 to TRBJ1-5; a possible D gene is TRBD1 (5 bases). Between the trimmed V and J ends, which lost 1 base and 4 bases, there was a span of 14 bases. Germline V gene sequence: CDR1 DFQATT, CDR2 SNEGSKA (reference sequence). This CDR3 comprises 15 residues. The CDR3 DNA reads TGCAGTGCTAGAGTTCCGGGGCCCTATAATCAGCCCCAGCATTTT. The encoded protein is CSARVPGPYNQPQHF.

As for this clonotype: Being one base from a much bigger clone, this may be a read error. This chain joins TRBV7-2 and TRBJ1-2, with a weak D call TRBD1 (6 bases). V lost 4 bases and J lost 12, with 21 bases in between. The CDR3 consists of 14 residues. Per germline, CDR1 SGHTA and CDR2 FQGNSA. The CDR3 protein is CASSSMTGTIFHTF. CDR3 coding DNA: TGTGCCAGCAGCTCGATGACAGGAACGATCTTCCACACCTTC.

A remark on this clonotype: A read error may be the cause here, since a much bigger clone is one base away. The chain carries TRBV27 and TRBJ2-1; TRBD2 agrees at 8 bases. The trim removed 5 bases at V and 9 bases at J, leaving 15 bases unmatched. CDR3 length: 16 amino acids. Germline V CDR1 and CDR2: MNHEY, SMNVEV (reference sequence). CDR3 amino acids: CASSPLTSVRGGEQFF. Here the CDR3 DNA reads TGTGCCAGCAGTCCACTGACTAGCGTGAGGGGGGGTGAGCAGTTCTTC.

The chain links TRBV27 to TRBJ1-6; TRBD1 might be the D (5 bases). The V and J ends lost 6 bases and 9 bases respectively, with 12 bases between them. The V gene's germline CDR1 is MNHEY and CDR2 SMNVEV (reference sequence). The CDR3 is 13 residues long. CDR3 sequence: CASSDRFLSPLHF. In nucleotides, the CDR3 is TGTGCCAGCAGCGACAGATTTCTTTCACCCCTCCACTTT.

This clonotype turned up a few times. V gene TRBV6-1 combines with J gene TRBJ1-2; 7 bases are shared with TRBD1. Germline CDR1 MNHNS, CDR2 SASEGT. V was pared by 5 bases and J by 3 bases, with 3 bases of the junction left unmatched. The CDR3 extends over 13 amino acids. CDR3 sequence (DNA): TGTGCCAGCAGTTCACAGGGGTACTATGGCTACACCTTC. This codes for CASSSQGYYGYTF.

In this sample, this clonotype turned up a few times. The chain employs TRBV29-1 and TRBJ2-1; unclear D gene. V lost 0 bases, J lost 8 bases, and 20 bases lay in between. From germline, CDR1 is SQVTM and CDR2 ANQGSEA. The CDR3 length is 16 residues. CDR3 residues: CSVEDLDTANGDEQFF. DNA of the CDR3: TGCAGCGTTGAAGACTTAGATACGGCAAACGGCGATGAGCAGTTCTTC.

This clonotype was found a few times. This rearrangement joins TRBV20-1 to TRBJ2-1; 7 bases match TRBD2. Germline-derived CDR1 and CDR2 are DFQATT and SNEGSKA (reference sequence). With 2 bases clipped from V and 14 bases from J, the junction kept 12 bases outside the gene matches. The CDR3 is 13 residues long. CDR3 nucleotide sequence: TGCAGTGCTAGAATCGTCGGGAGGTCAAGTAAGTTCTTC. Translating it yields CSARIVGRSSKFF.

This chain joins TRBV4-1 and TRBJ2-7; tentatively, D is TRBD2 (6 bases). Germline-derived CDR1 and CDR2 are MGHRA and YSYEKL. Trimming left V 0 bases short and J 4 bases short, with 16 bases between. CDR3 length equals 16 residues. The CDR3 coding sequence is TGCGCCAGCAGCCAAGATTTATCCAGGAGGGATTACGAGCAGTACTTC. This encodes CASSQDLSRRDYEQYF.

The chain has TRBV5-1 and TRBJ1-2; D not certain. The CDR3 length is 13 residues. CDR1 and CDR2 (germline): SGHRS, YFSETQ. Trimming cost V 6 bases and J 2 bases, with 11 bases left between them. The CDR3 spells CASTPTVNYGYTF. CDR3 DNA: TGCGCCAGCACACCAACAGTAAACTATGGCTACACCTTC. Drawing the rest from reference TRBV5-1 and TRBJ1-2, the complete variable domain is KAGVTQTPRYLIKTRGQQVTLSCSPISGHRSVSWYQQTPGQGLQFLFEYFSETQRNKGNFPGRFSGRQFSNSRSEMNVSTLELGDSALYLCASTPTVNYGYTFGSGTRLTVV.

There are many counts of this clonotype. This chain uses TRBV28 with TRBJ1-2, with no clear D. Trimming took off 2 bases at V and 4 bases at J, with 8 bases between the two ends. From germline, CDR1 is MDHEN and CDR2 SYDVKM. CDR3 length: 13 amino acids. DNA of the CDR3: TGTGCCAGCAGTTTAGAGTGGGCCTATGGCTACACCTTC. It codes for CASSLEWAYGYTF.

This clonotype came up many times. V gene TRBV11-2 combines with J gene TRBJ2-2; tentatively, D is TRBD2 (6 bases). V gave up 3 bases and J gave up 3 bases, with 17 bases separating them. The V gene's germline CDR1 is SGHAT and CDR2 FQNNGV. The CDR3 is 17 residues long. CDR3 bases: TGTGCCAGCAGCTTTCCGATGCCGGGAGCTGACACCGGGGAGCTGTTTTTT. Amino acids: CASSFPMPGADTGELFF.

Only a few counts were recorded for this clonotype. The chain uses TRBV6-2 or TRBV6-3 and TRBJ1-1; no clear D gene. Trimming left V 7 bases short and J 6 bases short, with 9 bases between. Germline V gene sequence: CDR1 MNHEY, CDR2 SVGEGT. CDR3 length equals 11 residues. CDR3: CASTSPPEAFF. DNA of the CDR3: TGTGCCAGCACCTCTCCGCCTGAAGCTTTCTTT.

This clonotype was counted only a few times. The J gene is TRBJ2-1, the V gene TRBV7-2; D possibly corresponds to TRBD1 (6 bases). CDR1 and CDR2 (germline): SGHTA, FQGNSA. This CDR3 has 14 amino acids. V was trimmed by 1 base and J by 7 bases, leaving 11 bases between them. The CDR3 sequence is CASSLDWGLNEQFF. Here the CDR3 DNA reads TGTGCCAGCAGCTTAGACTGGGGGCTAAATGAGCAGTTCTTC.

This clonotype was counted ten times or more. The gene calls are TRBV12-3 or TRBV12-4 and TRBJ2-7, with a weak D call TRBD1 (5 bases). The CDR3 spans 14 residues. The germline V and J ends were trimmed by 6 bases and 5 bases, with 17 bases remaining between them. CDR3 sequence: CASSYLVRVNEQYF. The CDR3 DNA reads TGTGCCAGCAGCTACCTGGTCAGGGTAAACGAGCAGTACTTC.

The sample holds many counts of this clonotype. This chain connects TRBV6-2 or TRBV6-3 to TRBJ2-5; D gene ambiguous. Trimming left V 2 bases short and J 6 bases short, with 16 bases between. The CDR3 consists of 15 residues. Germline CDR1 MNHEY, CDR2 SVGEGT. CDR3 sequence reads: CASSYKWAVGKTQYF. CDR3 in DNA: TGTGCCAGCAGTTACAAGTGGGCCGTGGGAAAGACCCAGTACTTC.

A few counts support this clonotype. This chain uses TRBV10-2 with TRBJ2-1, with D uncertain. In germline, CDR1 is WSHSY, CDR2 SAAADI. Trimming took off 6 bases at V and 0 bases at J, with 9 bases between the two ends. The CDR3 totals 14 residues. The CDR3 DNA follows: TGCGCCAGCAGGCTGGGGTCCTCCTACAATGAGCAGTTCTTC. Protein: CASRLGSSYNEQFF.

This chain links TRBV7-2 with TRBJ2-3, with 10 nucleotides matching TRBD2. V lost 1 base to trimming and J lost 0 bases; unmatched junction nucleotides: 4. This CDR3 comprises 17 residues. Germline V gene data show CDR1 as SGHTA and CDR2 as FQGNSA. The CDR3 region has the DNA TGTGCCAGCAGCTTAGGATGGACTAGCGGTAGCACAGATACGCAGTATTTT. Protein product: CASSLGWTSGSTDTQYF.

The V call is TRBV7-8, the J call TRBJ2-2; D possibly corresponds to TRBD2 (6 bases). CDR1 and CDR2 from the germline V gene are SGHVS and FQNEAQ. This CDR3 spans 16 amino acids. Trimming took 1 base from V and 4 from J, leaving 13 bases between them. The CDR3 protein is CASSLGRLELTGELFF. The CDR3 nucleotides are TGTGCCAGCAGCTTAGGGAGACTAGAGCTCACCGGGGAGCTGTTTTTT. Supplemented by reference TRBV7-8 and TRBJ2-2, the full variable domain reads GAGVSQSPRYKVAKRGQDVALRCDPISGHVSLFWYQQALGQGPEFLTYFQNEAQLDKSGLPSDRFFAERPEGSVSTLKIQRTQQEDSAVYLCASSLGRLELTGELFFGEGSRLTVL.

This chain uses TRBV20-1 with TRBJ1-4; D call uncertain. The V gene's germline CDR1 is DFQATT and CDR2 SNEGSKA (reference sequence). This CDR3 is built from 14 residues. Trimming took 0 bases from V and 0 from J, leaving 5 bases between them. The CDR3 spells CSARDLTTNEKLFF. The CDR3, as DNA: TGCAGTGCTAGAGACCTTACAACTAATGAAAAACTGTTTTTT.